The 32 T cell receptor beta chains below come from one sample, sequenced in a study of blood T cells in healthy people across ages. PCR was performed a second time for roughly 7 to 11 cycles using a sample-barcoded 5' primer and a J-beta primer mix. A single record per CDR3 protein comes from TCRdb applying MiXCR to the 5' RACE reads. The repertoire consists of around 650,000 distinct CDR3 sequences, with approximately 30% occurring once and the leading ten covering 15%. Material: blood. The receptors derive from a woman older than 75 in good health.

This rearrangement joins TRBV4-2 to TRBJ1-6, with TRBD1 matching 7 bases. There are 18 residues in the CDR3. Germline-derived CDR1 and CDR2 are LGHNA and YNFKEQ. Trimming took 2 bases from V and 9 from J; bases not matched to a gene: 16. The CDR3 DNA follows: TGTGCCAGCAGCCAAAACCCCCTTGGACAGGACGAGTTTTCACCCCTCCACTTT. Its translation: CASSQNPLGQDEFSPLHF.

The sample holds many counts of this clonotype. The chain uses TRBV30 and TRBJ2-5, with 7 positions matching TRBD1. The V and J ends lost 2 bases and 2 bases, in that order; junction bases with no gene match: 5. Germline-derived CDR1 and CDR2 are GTSNPN and SVGIG (reference sequence). The CDR3 loop spans 14 amino acids. The CDR3 nucleotides are TGTGCCTGGAGTCGGTCGGGACAGCAAGAGACCCAGTACTTC. Translation gives CAWSRSGQQETQYF.

This clonotype occurred a few times. The CDR3, as DNA: TGCAGTGCTAGAGATGGAAATAGCGTGAATACGCAGTATTTT. This encodes CSARDGNSVNTQYF. V gene TRBV20-1 combines with J gene TRBJ2-3; weak D call: TRBD2 (5 bases). Germline loops: CDR1 DFQATT, CDR2 SNEGSKA (reference sequence). V lost 0 bases and J lost 7, with 14 bases in between. The CDR3 length is 14 residues.

This clonotype was seen ten or more times. The CDR3 DNA sequence: TGTGCCATCAGCGGTAGCGGGGGGGCTTGGGAGCAGTACTTC. Protein: CAISGSGGAWEQYF. V usage is TRBV10-3 and J usage is TRBJ2-7; TRBD2 matches 11 bases. Losses at the gene ends were 6 bases for V and 7 bases for J; bases not matched to a gene: 8. CDR1 is ENHRY, CDR2 SYGVKD, per germline. The CDR3 length is 14 residues.

The table lists this clonotype with a few counts. CDR3 bases: TGTGCCAGCAGTCCAGGGACAGGGCCCCGGGACACTGAAGCTTTCTTT. Translation: CASSPGTGPRDTEAFF. The rearrangement links TRBV12-3 or TRBV12-4 to TRBJ1-1; 9 bases match TRBD1. This CDR3 has 16 amino acids. Trimming took 5 bases from V and 3 from J; bases not matched to a gene: 10.

Details on this clonotype: With a much larger clone just one base away, this may be a read error. The genes are TRBV5-8 and TRBJ2-1, with TRBD2 as a possible D gene (5 bases). Gene TRBJ2-7 matches the end of the DNA better, so the J call may be wrong. Germline loops: CDR1 SGHTS, CDR2 YDEGEE. The CDR3 is 14 amino acids. As DNA, the CDR3 is TGTGCCAGCAGCTCCGGGATCTCCTACAATGAGCAGTACTTC. It is translated as CASSSGISYNEQYF.

This clonotype showed up many times. V is TRBV9 and J is TRBJ2-1, with 14 bases lining up with TRBD2. The germline CDR1 and CDR2 sequences are SGDLS and YYNGEE. V lost 0 bases to trimming and J lost 6 bases; unmatched junction nucleotides: 2. The CDR3 contains 16 residues. Here the CDR3 reads CASSVGLAGGANEQFF. In DNA form, the CDR3 reads TGTGCCAGCAGCGTAGGACTAGCGGGGGGGGCCAATGAGCAGTTCTTC.

Points on this clonotype: The junction differs from germline at one of its ends, possibly a read error. The chain combines TRBV9 with TRBJ1-1; no clear D gene. The length of the CDR3 is 13 residues. Germline CDR1 reads SGDLS; CDR2 reads YYNGEE. CDR3 protein: CASGRSRNTEAFF. The DNA for the CDR3 is TGTGCCAGCGGCCGATCAAGGAACACCGAAGCTTTCTTT.

The rearrangement uses TRBV11-2 and TRBJ2-1; D is possibly TRBD1 (6 bases). In germline, CDR1 is SGHAT, CDR2 FQNNGV. The V end was cut by 3 bases, the J end by 6 bases, with 9 bases between. This CDR3 region has 13 residues. The DNA of the CDR3 is TGTGCCAGCAGCTTGGACAGAACCAATGAGCAGTTCTTC. Encoded protein: CASSLDRTNEQFF.

This clonotype occurred many times. The chain uses TRBV11-2 and TRBJ1-4; D is possibly TRBD1 (5 bases). Germline V gene data show CDR1 as SGHAT and CDR2 as FQNNGV. V lost 5 bases, J lost 6 bases, and 13 bases lay in between. There are 14 residues in the CDR3. The CDR3 DNA sequence: TGTGCCAGCAGCCCCACACCGGGGGATGAAAAACTGTTTTTT. Residues: CASSPTPGDEKLFF.

This clonotype was counted many times. V gene TRBV7-2 combines with J gene TRBJ2-3, with TRBD2 matching over 16 bases. J gave up 3 bases and V 5 bases, and 8 bases lay outside the gene matches. CDR3 length equals 18 residues. Germline CDR1 reads SGHTA; CDR2 reads FQGNSA. As DNA, the CDR3 is TGTGCCAGCAGCCCCGGGACTAGCGGGGGGGCGTGGACAGATACGCAGTATTTT. Translating gives CASSPGTSGGAWTDTQYF.

This chain joins TRBV10-3 and TRBJ2-5, with D possibly called TRBD1 or TRBD2 (5 bases each). The germline V and J ends were trimmed by 4 bases and 14 bases, with 17 bases remaining between them. CDR3 length: 12 residues. CDR1 is ENHRY, CDR2 SYGVKD, per germline. The CDR3 DNA reads TGTGCCATCAGTGGGGACCTGAGCGAACAATACTTC. It specifies CAISGDLSEQYF.

The chain is built from TRBV29-1 and TRBJ2-5, with unresolved D. The CDR3 runs to 11 residues. Germline V gene data show CDR1 as SQVTM and CDR2 as ANQGSEA. Trimming removed 6 bases at V and 2 bases at J, with 7 bases between. The CDR3 DNA sequence: TGCAGCGTGAAATCTCAAGAGACCCAGTACTTC. Residues: CSVKSQETQYF. The full variable domain, rest sourced from reference TRBV29-1 and TRBJ2-5, is SAVISQKPSRDICQRGTSLTIQCQVDSQVTMMFWYRQQPGQSLTLIATANQGSEATYESGFVIDKFPISRPNLTFSTLTVSNMSPEDSSIYLCSVKSQETQYFGPGTRLLVL.

V usage is TRBV30 and J usage is TRBJ2-1, with TRBD1 as a possible D gene (6 bases). Trimming pared 0 bases from V and 9 bases from J, leaving 9 bases between. Germline-derived CDR1 and CDR2 are GTSNPN and SVGIG (reference sequence). CDR3 length: 12 amino acids. The DNA for the CDR3 is TGTGCCTGGAGTGTACGAGGGGGTGAGCAGTTCTTC. Translated: CAWSVRGGEQFF.

In this sample, this clonotype turned up a few times. The chain recombines TRBV30 with TRBJ1-1; no firm D call. With 1 base removed from V and 8 bases from J, the gap between germline ends came to 11 bases. CDR1 and CDR2 (germline): GTSNPN, SVGIG (reference sequence). This CDR3 comprises 12 residues. The CDR3 DNA reads as TGTGCCTGGAGTGCCGCCGGAGCGGAAGCTTTCTTT. Translating it yields CAWSAAGAEAFF.

A few counts support this clonotype. The chain joins TRBV7-6 to TRBJ2-1; TRBD1 matches at 10 bases. CDR3 length equals 15 residues. Germline V gene sequence: CDR1 SGHVS, CDR2 FNYEAQ. The trim removed 2 bases at V and 9 bases at J, leaving 7 bases unmatched. The CDR3 nucleotides read TGTGCCAGCAGCTTAATAGAGACAGGGGGCACTGAGCAGTTCTTC. It yields the protein CASSLIETGGTEQFF.

The chain's CDR3 is CASSPGTSGPSSYEQYF. CDR3 coding DNA: TGTGCCAGCAGTCCAGGGACTAGCGGGCCGAGCTCCTACGAGCAGTACTTC. This sequence joins TRBV7-9 and TRBJ2-7, with 12 bases matching TRBD2. After removal of 6 bases from V and 0 bases from J, the junction contained 9 bases not matched to a gene. Germline V lookup: CDR1 SEHNR, CDR2 FQNEAQ (reference sequence). This CDR3 spans 17 amino acids. The whole variable domain, remainder taken from reference TRBV7-9 and TRBJ2-7, is DTGVSQNPRHKITKRGQNVTFRCDPISEHNRLYWYRQTLGQGPEFLTYFQNEAQLEKSRLLSDRFSAERPKGSFSTLEIQRTEQGDSAMYLCASSPGTSGPSSYEQYFGPGTRLTVT.

The chain uses TRBV29-1 and TRBJ2-7; D could derive from TRBD1 or TRBD2 (5 bases each). V was shortened by 7 bases and J by 0 bases, with 13 bases between the two germline ends. Per germline, CDR1 SQVTM and CDR2 ANQGSEA. The CDR3 is made up of 13 amino acids. The DNA of the CDR3 is TGCAGCGGTCGGGACCCAAGCTCCTACGAGCAGTACTTC. Amino acids: CSGRDPSSYEQYF.

The chain uses TRBV10-3 and TRBJ2-1; D remains unclear. Germline loops: CDR1 ENHRY, CDR2 SYGVKD. Between the trimmed V and J ends, which lost 6 bases and 4 bases, there was a span of 19 bases. The CDR3 runs to 16 residues. The CDR3 is CAIRDPTRTSYNEQFF. In DNA form, the CDR3 reads TGTGCCATCAGGGATCCGACACGTACTTCTTACAATGAGCAGTTCTTC.

CDR3 amino acids: CSAPNGYEQYF. CDR3 nucleotide sequence: TGCAGTGCTCCGAATGGCTACGAGCAGTACTTC. The rearrangement uses TRBV20-1 and TRBJ2-7; D remains unclear. The V and J ends lost 5 bases and 3 bases respectively, with 8 bases between them. In germline, CDR1 is DFQATT, CDR2 SNEGSKA (reference sequence). The CDR3 loop spans 11 amino acids.

This clonotype was found a few times. This may be a read error: a much more frequent sequence differs by one nucleotide. V usage is TRBV4-3 and J usage is TRBJ2-1; D is possibly TRBD1 (5 bases). The V gene's germline CDR1 is LGHNA and CDR2 YSLEER. CDR3 length: 16 amino acids. With 0 bases removed from V and 4 bases from J, the gap between germline ends came to 13 bases. CDR3 nucleotide sequence: TGCGCCAGCAGCCAAGAATGTCGACAGCGTTACAATGAGCAGTTCTTC. Its protein product is CASSQECRQRYNEQFF.

This clonotype was picked up many times. This chain connects TRBV27 to TRBJ2-3; tentatively, D is TRBD2 (7 bases). V was cut by 5 bases and J by 6 bases, with 21 bases left in between. Germline V lookup: CDR1 MNHEY, CDR2 SMNVEV (reference sequence). CDR3 size: 16 residues. CDR3 protein: CASSTKGGRSWDTQYF. The CDR3, as DNA: TGTGCCAGCAGTACCAAGGGGGGGCGAAGCTGGGATACGCAGTATTTT.

V is TRBV20-1 and J is TRBJ1-4, with TRBD1 as a possible D gene (6 bases). The germline V and J ends were trimmed by 3 bases and 4 bases, with 9 bases remaining between them. In germline, CDR1 is DFQATT, CDR2 SNEGSKA (reference sequence). This CDR3 comprises 13 residues. Written as DNA, the CDR3 is TGCAGTGCTAGTGGACAGATTAATGAAAAACTGTTTTTT. It translates to CSASGQINEKLFF.

This chain links TRBV9 with TRBJ1-2, with D possibly matching TRBD1 (6 bases). The CDR3 contains 13 residues. V lost 0 bases to trimming and J lost 8 bases, with 11 bases between them. Germline loops: CDR1 SGDLS, CDR2 YYNGEE. The CDR3 here is CASSVGGGSGYTF. In DNA, the CDR3 is TGTGCCAGCAGCGTAGGAGGGGGTAGCGGCTACACCTTC.

This clonotype was picked up many times. This rearrangement joins TRBV7-6 to TRBJ2-7; perhaps D is TRBD1 or TRBD2 (5 bases each). The V gene's germline CDR1 is SGHVS and CDR2 FNYEAQ. The CDR3 has 17 amino acids. Trimming removed 1 base at V and 0 bases at J, with 16 bases between. CDR3 protein: CASSLGGIAGTSYEQYF. DNA for the CDR3: TGTGCCAGCAGCTTAGGGGGTATAGCCGGGACCTCCTACGAGCAGTACTTC.

This clonotype was counted a few times. At one boundary the junction diverges from the germline segment, which might be a read error. The V gene is TRBV28, the J gene TRBJ2-7; TRBD1 matches 8 bases. CDR3 length: 17 amino acids. CDR1 is MDHEN and CDR2 is SYDVKM in the germline V gene. CDR3 amino acids: CAISSSFGQGLPYEQYF. CDR3 coding DNA: TGTGCCATCAGTTCGTCGTTTGGACAGGGCCTACCCTACGAGCAGTACTTC.

This clonotype was detected many times. J is TRBJ2-7 and V is TRBV6-1; 7 nucleotides line up with TRBD1. Germline V lookup: CDR1 MNHNS, CDR2 SASEGT. Germline trimming cut 0 bases from V and 4 bases from J; bases unmatched to any gene: 6. There are 15 residues in the CDR3. Here the CDR3 reads CASSEAMRQGYEQYF. The CDR3 DNA reads as TGTGCCAGCAGTGAAGCTATGAGACAGGGTTACGAGCAGTACTTC.

The chain links TRBV20-1 to TRBJ2-7, with no clear D. There are 14 residues in the CDR3. V gave up 5 bases and J gave up 2 bases, with 16 bases separating them. From germline, CDR1 is DFQATT and CDR2 SNEGSKA (reference sequence). The CDR3 loop is CSAGRPRDPYEQYF. Here the CDR3 DNA reads TGCAGTGCTGGCCGCCCCCGAGACCCCTACGAGCAGTACTTC.

This clonotype was observed a few times. The V and J genes are TRBV6-5 and TRBJ1-3; weak D call: TRBD1 (5 bases). Germline CDR1 and CDR2: MNHEY and SVGAGI. Trimming pared 4 bases from V and 0 bases from J, leaving 10 bases between. The CDR3 runs 15 residues. CDR3 sequence: CASSSTAHSGNTIYF. The CDR3 DNA reads as TGTGCCAGCAGTTCGACAGCGCACTCTGGAAACACCATATATTTT.

The V gene is TRBV5-1, the J gene TRBJ1-5, with 8 bases matching TRBD1. Germline CDR1 and CDR2: SGHRS and YFSETQ. The CDR3 contains 14 residues. Trimming cost V 2 bases and J 8 bases; bases outside gene matches: 6. The CDR3 DNA is TGCGCCAGCAGCTTAGCAGGGGGCGGTGAGCCCCAGCATTTT. Translating it yields CASSLAGGGEPQHF.

This clonotype was detected a few times. V usage is TRBV28 and J usage is TRBJ1-5, with D possibly being TRBD1 (6 bases). V was clipped by 1 base and J by 0 bases, with 13 bases between them. This CDR3 contains 17 residues. Looked up from germline, CDR1 is MDHEN and CDR2 is SYDVKM. The CDR3 is CASSLYGDRFSNQPQHF. In nucleotides, the CDR3 is TGTGCCAGCAGTTTATACGGCGACAGGTTTAGCAATCAGCCCCAGCATTTT. Looking up the rest from reference TRBV28 and TRBJ1-5 gives the full variable domain: DVKVTQSSRYLVKRTGEKVFLECVQDMDHENMFWYRQDPGLGLRLIYFSYDVKMKEKGDIPEGYSVSREKKERFSLILESASTNQTSMYLCASSLYGDRFSNQPQHFGDGTRLSIL.

This clonotype was counted at least ten times. This chain joins TRBV4-1 and TRBJ1-4; D gene ambiguous. CDR3 length: 14 residues. Germline CDR1 MGHRA, CDR2 YSYEKL. V lost 0 bases and J 4 bases, leaving 6 bases between the germline ends. The CDR3: CASSQDKNNEKLFF. CDR3 sequence (DNA): TGCGCCAGCAGCCAAGACAAGAATAATGAAAAACTGTTTTTT.